A selection of T cell receptor beta chains follows, all from one sample in a study of T cells in Graves' hyperthyroidism and ophthalmopathy. Using its own MiXCR run on the multiplex PCR reads, TCRdb lists one record per CDR3 protein. The data hold 450,000 to 700,000 distinct CDR3 sequences, with about half observed a single time. The sequenced material came from peripheral blood or thyroid tissue (not recorded which). The receptors come from an adult woman with Graves' disease, either hyperthyroidism or ophthalmopathy (not recorded which). Both conserved end residues are trimmed from each CDR3. Each record gives: V gene, J gene, CDR3 protein.

V gene: TRBV27; J gene: TRBJ2-2; CDR3 protein: ASSLGAGGELF
V gene: TRBV12-3/TRBV12-4; J gene: TRBJ2-5; CDR3 protein: ASRPSGSLVETQY
V gene: TRBV2; J gene: TRBJ2-6; CDR3 protein: ASSDEGLGANVLT
V gene: TRBV18; J gene: TRBJ1-5; CDR3 protein: ASSPLARLEPQH
V gene: TRBV14; J gene: TRBJ2-7; CDR3 protein: ASSRSRDGKTYEQY
V gene: TRBV29-1; J gene: TRBJ1-5; CDR3 protein: SVGQGYQPQH
V gene: TRBV19; J gene: TRBJ2-6; CDR3 protein: ASSTRTTGANVLT
V gene: TRBV28; J gene: TRBJ1-1; CDR3 protein: ASSLGPESSAF
V gene: TRBV7-9; J gene: TRBJ1-4; CDR3 protein: AGGDNGEKLF
V gene: TRBV2; J gene: TRBJ2-5; CDR3 protein: ASSLDRGEETQY
V gene: TRBV29-1; J gene: TRBJ1-1; CDR3 protein: SVELTGTLNTEAF
V gene: TRBV10-3; J gene: TRBJ2-2; CDR3 protein: AISESLGELF
V gene: TRBV7-2; J gene: TRBJ2-7; CDR3 protein: ASSPRLAGSYEQY
V gene: TRBV5-1; J gene: TRBJ2-5; CDR3 protein: ASSPGRVRETQY
V gene: TRBV12-3/TRBV12-4; J gene: TRBJ2-7; CDR3 protein: ASNLAGWGDEQY
V gene: TRBV25-1; J gene: TRBJ1-6; CDR3 protein: ASSARDSSYNSPLH
V gene: TRBV7-2; J gene: TRBJ2-7; CDR3 protein: ASSLDSTREQY